The next 27 T cell receptor beta chains were all read from a single sample in a study of blood T cell repertoires in COVID-19. The table came from immunoSEQ multiplex PCR; TCRdb's copy has only in-frame clones and leaves some out. The sample holds approximately 400,000 clones, 88% seen once. Sample: PBMCs or T cells enriched from blood (not recorded which). Every receptor here comes from a woman aged 18-30 years who had recovered from COVID-19.

The rearrangement uses TRBV19 and TRBJ1-5; 10 positions match TRBD1. V gave up 2 bases and J gave up 6 bases; unmatched junction bases: 10. The CDR3 is 17 residues long. Germline V gives CDR1 LNHDA, CDR2 SQIVND (reference sequence). The CDR3 region has the DNA TGTGCCAGTAGTATAATCCAGAGACAGGGGGCGGTTCAGCCCCAGCATTTT. Translation: CASSIIQRQGAVQPQHF.

The chain recombines TRBV7-2 with TRBJ2-3; 10 bases match TRBD1. Trimming removed 3 bases from V and 2 bases from J; junction bases left unmatched: 5. Germline-derived CDR1 and CDR2 are SGHTA and FQGNSA. The CDR3 consists of 16 residues. The DNA of the CDR3 is TGTGCCAGCAGCTTGGACAGGGGGGTTGTCACAGATACGCAGTATTTT. Translating gives CASSLDRGVVTDTQYF.

The CDR3 loop reads CASSQETGGNQPQHF. DNA for the CDR3: TGTGCCAGCAGCCAAGAAACAGGGGGCAATCAGCCCCAGCATTTT. This chain links TRBV4-2 with TRBJ1-5, with 7 bases that match TRBD1. V was pared by 0 bases and J by 2 bases, with 1 base of the junction left unmatched. This CDR3 spans 15 amino acids. The germline CDR1 and CDR2 sequences are LGHNA and YNFKEQ.

The chain carries TRBV6-4 and TRBJ2-2, with no clear D. Germline CDR1 MRHNA, CDR2 SNTAGT. The CDR3 sequence is 14 residues long. V lost 3 bases to trimming and J lost 3 bases, with 8 bases between them. The chain's CDR3 is CASSETPDTGELFF. CDR3 DNA: TGTGCCAGCAGTGAAACCCCGGACACCGGGGAGCTGTTTTTT.

This chain connects TRBV6-5 to TRBJ1-4; D gene uncertain. CDR1 MNHEY and CDR2 SVGAGI come from the germline V gene. Trimming pared 0 bases from V and 8 bases from J, leaving 10 bases between. This CDR3 spans 14 amino acids. The CDR3 spells CASSYSQNGEKLFF. DNA of the CDR3: TGTGCCAGCAGTTACTCCCAAAACGGGGAAAAACTGTTTTTT.

This sequence joins TRBV2 and TRBJ2-2, with D possibly being TRBD1 (5 bases). V lost 3 bases and J lost 4, with 12 bases in between. Germline V gene data show CDR1 as SNHLY and CDR2 as FYNNEI. The CDR3 consists of 15 residues. This CDR3 reads CASSDRAPITGELFF. Here the CDR3 DNA reads TGTGCCAGCAGTGACAGGGCCCCGATCACCGGGGAGCTGTTTTTT.

CDR3 sequence: CAWSTGGGDEKLFF. DNA for the CDR3: TGTGCCTGGAGTACAGGTGGCGGGGATGAAAAACTGTTTTTT. V gene TRBV30 combines with J gene TRBJ1-4, with D possibly matching TRBD1 (5 bases). The V end was cut by 2 bases, the J end by 6 bases, with 13 bases between. Germline CDR1 GTSNPN, CDR2 SVGIG (reference sequence). CDR3 length: 14 residues.

About this clone: The junction shows a germline mismatch at one end, possibly a read error. This CDR3 is CASGRRGANSGYTF. In nucleotides, the CDR3 is TGTGCCAGCGGCAGGCGGGGGGCAAACTCTGGCTACACCTTC. The rearrangement joins TRBV3-1 (or the pseudogene TRBV3-2) to TRBJ1-2; D possibly corresponds to TRBD1 (6 bases). Germline CDR1 LGHDT, CDR2 YNNKEL (reference sequence). The CDR3 covers 14 residues.

This clone has just one count. The V call is TRBV12-3 or TRBV12-4, the J call TRBJ1-2; perhaps TRBD1 as D (6 bases). CDR3 size: 10 residues. Trimming removed 6 bases from V and 7 bases from J, with 6 bases in between. Written as DNA, the CDR3 is TGTGCCAGCAGAGGGGGTGGCTACACCTTC. Translated, it gives CASRGGGYTF.

This chain connects TRBV24-1 to TRBJ1-2; D may be TRBD1 (5 bases). In germline, CDR1 is KGHDR, CDR2 SFDVKD. This CDR3 spans 11 amino acids. V was pared by 0 bases and J by 10 bases, with 5 bases between. The CDR3 region is CATSDLGAYTF. CDR3 coding DNA: TGTGCCACCAGTGATTTGGGGGCCTACACCTTC.

A word on this clone: Other DNA sequences from this sample encode an identical CDR3 as well. This rearrangement joins TRBV6-5 to TRBJ1-1; D is uncertain. Trimming left V 5 bases short and J 1 base short, with 5 bases between. CDR1 is MNHEY, CDR2 SVGAGI, per germline. The CDR3 has 12 amino acids. CDR3 loop: CASSPGNTEAFF. CDR3 DNA sequence: TGTGCCAGCAGTCCCGGGAACACTGAAGCTTTCTTT.

The rearrangement joins TRBV6-5 to TRBJ2-3; D remains unclear. V gave up 7 bases and J gave up 0 bases, with 5 bases separating them. Germline CDR1 and CDR2: MNHEY and SVGAGI. The CDR3 covers 12 residues. The CDR3 region is CASKPSTDTQYF. DNA for the CDR3: TGTGCCAGCAAGCCGAGCACAGATACGCAGTATTTT.

The chain carries TRBV30 and TRBJ2-7, with 9 bases identical to TRBD2. Germline V gives CDR1 GTSNPN, CDR2 SVGIG (reference sequence). The CDR3 contains 16 residues. V was clipped by 1 base and J by 2 bases; unmatched bases: 9. The CDR3 loop is CAWSESPGGGAYEQYF. The CDR3 nucleotides are TGTGCCTGGAGTGAATCTCCCGGCGGGGGGGCCTACGAGCAGTACTTC. The full variable domain, with the rest looked up from reference TRBV30 and TRBJ2-7, is SQTIHQWPATLVQPVGSPLSLECTVEGTSNPNLYWYRQAAGRGLQLLFYSVGIGQISSEVPQNLSASRPQDRQFILSSKKLLLSDSGFYLCAWSESPGGGAYEQYFGPGTRLTVT.

This chain links TRBV6-1 with TRBJ1-2; 7 nucleotides agree with TRBD1. This CDR3 has 16 amino acids. The germline V gene has CDR1 MNHNS and CDR2 SASEGT. Trimming removed 2 bases from V and 6 bases from J; junction bases left unmatched: 12. The CDR3 nucleotides read TGTGCCAGCAGTGAAAATTGGCAGGGGGGCGAGAATGGCTACACCTTC. This sequence encodes CASSENWQGGENGYTF.

The chain uses TRBV5-1 and TRBJ2-1; 9 bases agree with TRBD2. Germline CDR1 SGHRS, CDR2 YFSETQ. The trim removed 5 bases at V and 3 bases at J, leaving 6 bases unmatched. The CDR3 contains 15 residues. The CDR3 loop reads CASRYSGGLYNEQFF. CDR3 sequence (DNA): TGCGCCAGCAGATATAGCGGGGGACTCTACAATGAGCAGTTCTTC.

This chain uses TRBV15 with TRBJ1-5, with 11 bases aligning to TRBD1. The CDR3 consists of 15 residues. CDR1 and CDR2 (germline): LNHNV, YYDKDF (reference sequence). Trimming took 3 bases from V and 6 from J; bases not matched to a gene: 4. CDR3 DNA sequence: TGTGCCACCAGCAGGGACAGGGGGCCCAGTCAGCCCCAGCATTTT. It specifies CATSRDRGPSQPQHF.

The chain uses TRBV11-2 and TRBJ1-1; 7 nucleotides match TRBD1. The CDR3 extends over 16 amino acids. Per germline, CDR1 SGHAT and CDR2 FQNNGV. After removal of 5 bases from V and 3 bases from J, the junction contained 12 bases not matched to a gene. This CDR3 reads CASSHLRGPIDTEAFF. The CDR3 nucleotides read TGTGCCAGCAGCCACCTGAGGGGGCCGATCGACACTGAAGCTTTCTTT.

J is TRBJ2-7 and V is TRBV7-3; TRBD1 matches 8 bases. The CDR3 spans 15 residues. The J segment lost 6 bases and the V segment lost 2 bases, leaving 9 bases of the junction unmatched. Germline V lookup: CDR1 SGHTA, CDR2 FQGTGA. The CDR3 is CASSLGPGQVPEQYF. In DNA, the CDR3 is TGTGCCAGCAGCTTAGGCCCGGGACAGGTCCCCGAGCAGTACTTC. The whole variable domain, filled in from reference TRBV7-3 and TRBJ2-7, reads GAGVSQTPSNKVTEKGKYVELRCDPISGHTALYWYRQSLGQGPEFLIYFQGTGAADDSGLPNDRFFAVRPEGSVSTLKIQRTERGDSAVYLCASSLGPGQVPEQYFGPGTRLTVT.

The V and J genes are TRBV5-1 and TRBJ1-6, with D perhaps matching TRBD1 (6 bases). Trimming removed 4 bases at V and 10 bases at J, with 15 bases between. Germline CDR1 SGHRS, CDR2 YFSETQ. The CDR3 totals 14 residues. DNA of the CDR3: TGCGCCAGCAGCCTGGACAGTCTCGACTCACCCCTCCACTTT. This translates into CASSLDSLDSPLHF.

A few counts support this clone. The chain employs TRBV28 and TRBJ1-2; 10 bases match TRBD1. The junction had 8 bases not matched to a gene; V was cut back by 4 bases and J by 3 bases. This CDR3 is 16 amino acids long. The germline gives CDR1 MDHEN, CDR2 SYDVKM. The CDR3 DNA reads TGTGCCAGCAGTTCGCCGGGGGACAGGGGTGACTATGGCTACACCTTC. This encodes CASSSPGDRGDYGYTF.

This sequence joins TRBV7-3 and TRBJ2-2; the match to TRBD1 covers 11 bases. The V and J ends lost 1 base and 5 bases, in that order; junction bases with no gene match: 6. From germline, CDR1 is SGHTA and CDR2 FQGTGA. The CDR3 spans 17 residues. CDR3 protein: CASSLKPGTGGTGELFF. CDR3 nucleotide sequence: TGTGCCAGCAGCTTAAAGCCCGGGACAGGGGGGACCGGGGAGCTGTTTTTT.

The rearrangement links TRBV18 to TRBJ1-1, with 9 bases fitting TRBD1. This CDR3 spans 16 amino acids. The germline CDR1 and CDR2 sequences are KGHSH and LQKENI. The trim removed 3 bases at V and 1 base at J, leaving 6 bases unmatched. CDR3: CASSPGQGGRNTEAFF. The CDR3 DNA sequence: TGTGCCAGCTCACCGGGACAGGGCGGGCGGAACACTGAAGCTTTCTTT.

The chain uses TRBV20-1 and TRBJ1-1; TRBD1 matches 9 bases. CDR3 length: 15 residues. Germline CDR1 and CDR2: DFQATT and SNEGSKA (reference sequence). Losses at the gene ends were 3 bases for V and 6 bases for J; bases not matched to a gene: 11. DNA of the CDR3: TGCAGTGCTAGTGATTCGTACAGGGGGCCGCCTGAAGCTTTCTTT. Protein product: CSASDSYRGPPEAFF.

The chain links TRBV11-2 to TRBJ1-2; D ambiguous. Trimming pared 3 bases from V and 2 bases from J, leaving 13 bases between. The CDR3 sequence is 15 residues long. Germline CDR1 SGHAT, CDR2 FQNNGV. CDR3 region: CASSLALGGNYGYTF. DNA for the CDR3: TGTGCCAGCAGCTTGGCCCTCGGAGGGAACTATGGCTACACCTTC. Together with reference TRBV11-2 and TRBJ1-2, the CDR3 gives the full variable domain: EAGVAQSPRYKIIEKRQSVAFWCNPISGHATLYWYQQILGQGPKLLIQFQNNGVVDDSQLPKDRFSAERLKGVDSTLKIQPAKLEDSAVYLCASSLALGGNYGYTFGSGTRLTVV.

The chain uses TRBV5-5 and TRBJ2-1, with TRBD1 matching 9 bases. V dropped 3 bases and J dropped 2; count of bases not matched to a gene: 3. CDR3 length: 15 residues. Germline CDR1 SGHKS, CDR2 YYEKEE (reference sequence). In DNA, the CDR3 is TGTGCCAGCAGCTCGGACAGGGGACCCTACAATGAGCAGTTCTTC. Translating it yields CASSSDRGPYNEQFF.

The chain employs TRBV7-9 and TRBJ2-1; the match to TRBD2 covers 8 bases. The ends lost 3 bases at V and 8 bases at J; junction bases unmatched: 18. The CDR3 runs 18 residues. CDR1 is SEHNR and CDR2 is FQNEAQ in the germline V gene (reference sequence). CDR3 sequence: CASSFLTSVPRVLDEQFF. The CDR3 nucleotides read TGTGCCAGCAGCTTCTTGACTAGCGTACCCCGAGTGTTAGATGAGCAGTTCTTC.

The chain combines TRBV6-6 with TRBJ1-5; TRBD1 is a possible D gene (6 bases). Germline loops: CDR1 MNHNY, CDR2 SVGAGI (reference sequence). The CDR3 is 15 residues long. Trimming cost V 3 bases and J 4 bases, with 13 bases left between them. The CDR3 is CASSYGQGLNQPQHF. The CDR3 bases are TGTGCCAGCAGTTATGGGCAGGGGTTGAATCAGCCCCAGCATTTT.